One and the same sample provided the 14 T cell receptor beta chains below, sequenced in a study of cytomegalovirus exposure and HLA in healthy donors. The PCR employed 60 Vbeta primers together with 13 Jbeta primers. Repertoires were generated with immunoSEQ multiplex PCR, while TCRdb's copy carries only in-frame clones and drops some. This sample has approximately 150,000 clones; roughly 71% occur once, and the top ten carry roughly 7.3%. Sequencing was carried out using PBMCs. Source of these receptors: a male donor in good health and CMV-seropositive.

The chain is built from TRBV4-1 and TRBJ2-7; 7 nucleotides line up with TRBD1. Trimming took 3 bases from V and 2 from J; bases not matched to a gene: 10. Germline CDR1 is MGHRA and CDR2 is YSYEKL. The CDR3 is 16 amino acids. CDR3 sequence: CASSHGQRGLAYEQYF. The CDR3 DNA is TGCGCCAGCAGCCATGGTCAAAGGGGGCTTGCCTACGAGCAGTACTTC.

V and J are TRBV6-6 and TRBJ1-1; the match to TRBD1 covers 7 bases. CDR1 MNHNY and CDR2 SVGAGI come from the germline V gene (reference sequence). After removal of 5 bases from V and 5 bases from J, the junction contained 11 bases not matched to a gene. The CDR3 sequence is 15 residues long. CDR3 DNA: TGTGCCAGCAGTCACAACAGGGGCCGGGGGACTGAAGCTTTCTTT. Translated: CASSHNRGRGTEAFF.

The V call is TRBV18, the J call TRBJ2-7, with a possible D match to TRBD1 (5 bases). CDR1 is KGHSH, CDR2 LQKENI, per germline. The V gene lost 1 base and the J gene lost 2 bases, with 9 bases spanning the gap. The CDR3 is 14 residues long. The CDR3 region is CASSPLDKTYEQYF. DNA for the CDR3: TGTGCCAGCTCACCACTGGACAAGACCTACGAGCAGTACTTC.

The gene calls are TRBV7-3 and TRBJ2-5, with 11 bases fitting TRBD2. Germline V gene sequence: CDR1 SGHTA, CDR2 FQGTGA. J was trimmed by 5 bases and V by 1 base; bases with no gene match: 9. The CDR3 loop spans 17 amino acids. CDR3 sequence: CASSLKASGGPGETQYF. CDR3 DNA: TGTGCCAGCAGCTTAAAGGCTAGCGGGGGGCCGGGGGAGACCCAGTACTTC.

This clone came up once. The genes are TRBV7-9 and TRBJ2-2; no firm D call. The CDR3 sequence is 13 residues long. Between the trimmed V and J ends, which lost 5 bases and 7 bases, there was a span of 11 bases. Germline CDR1 reads SEHNR; CDR2 reads FQNEAQ (reference sequence). This chain's CDR3 is CASSTTGIGELFF. The CDR3 bases are TGTGCCAGCAGCACGACGGGTATCGGGGAGCTGTTTTTT.

This sequence joins TRBV5-1 and TRBJ2-7, with a tentative D call TRBD2 (6 bases). V lost 0 bases and J 1 base, leaving 11 bases between the germline ends. The CDR3 runs to 15 residues. The germline CDR1 and CDR2 sequences are SGHRS and YFSETQ. In DNA, the CDR3 is TGCGCCAGCAGCTTGGAGGAGGGGTCTTCCTACGAGCAGTACTTC. Its translation is CASSLEEGSSYEQYF.

The chain combines TRBV25-1 with TRBJ1-4; a weak D match, TRBD1 (6 bases). The CDR3 runs 16 residues. Trimming took 7 bases from V and 3 from J, leaving 18 bases between them. CDR1 and CDR2 from the germline V gene are MGHDK and SYGVNS. The chain's CDR3 is CASTGSDRPSNEKLFF. The CDR3 DNA follows: TGTGCCAGCACTGGATCAGACAGGCCCTCTAATGAAAAACTGTTTTTT.

The J gene is TRBJ2-3, the V gene TRBV14; 8 positions agree with TRBD2. The CDR3 has 15 residues. Losses at the gene ends were 2 bases for V and 3 bases for J; bases not matched to a gene: 4. CDR1 and CDR2 from the germline V gene are SGHDN and FVKESK. The CDR3 sequence is CASSQMGLETDTQYF. The CDR3 DNA follows: TGTGCCAGCAGCCAAATGGGACTAGAAACAGATACGCAGTATTTT.

The chain links TRBV29-1 to TRBJ2-3; 11 bases align to TRBD2. The CDR3 is 17 amino acids. V was pared by 4 bases and J by 2 bases, with 11 bases of the junction left unmatched. Germline V gene lookup returns CDR1 SQVTM and CDR2 ANQGSEA. The CDR3 DNA follows: TGCAGCGTTGGACTAGCGGGAACCTTATCTTTCACAGATACGCAGTATTTT. This sequence encodes CSVGLAGTLSFTDTQYF.

This clone was seen more than once but under ten times. The chain couples TRBV25-1 to TRBJ1-1; D is unclear. Germline-derived CDR1 and CDR2 are MGHDK and SYGVNS. The V end was cut by 0 bases, the J end by 3 bases, with 2 bases between. The CDR3 runs to 12 residues. CDR3 loop: CASSEYDTEAFF. DNA for the CDR3: TGTGCCAGCAGTGAATACGACACTGAAGCTTTCTTT.

In regard to this clone: Mismatch with germline at one junction end may stem from a read error. This rearrangement joins TRBV7-9 to TRBJ1-5; possibly TRBD1 for D (5 bases). CDR3 length: 15 amino acids. The germline V gene encodes CDR1 SEHNR and CDR2 FQNEAQ (reference sequence). The CDR3 nucleotides read TGTTCCAGCAGCCCAAGCGGGGCAGGCAATCAGCCCCAGCATTTT. Translating gives CSSSPSGAGNQPQHF.

This clone was counted once. This sequence joins TRBV9 and TRBJ2-7; 8 bases are shared with TRBD2. The V and J ends lost 1 base and 3 bases, in that order; junction bases with no gene match: 3. CDR3 length: 14 residues. Germline V gives CDR1 SGDLS, CDR2 YYNGEE. This chain's CDR3 is CASSVRLARYEQYF. Here the CDR3 DNA reads TGTGCCAGCAGCGTAAGACTAGCGCGCTACGAGCAGTACTTC.

This clone was counted a few times. The chain joins TRBV6-5 to TRBJ1-5; possibly TRBD1 for D (6 bases). This CDR3 spans 13 amino acids. V lost 6 bases to trimming and J lost 7 bases, with 13 bases between them. Germline V gene sequence: CDR1 MNHEY, CDR2 SVGAGI. DNA of the CDR3: TGTGCCAGCAGCAGGGGTGAAAGGCAGCCCCAGCATTTT. As protein: CASSRGERQPQHF.

This chain joins TRBV19 and TRBJ2-3, with 7 positions matching TRBD1. Germline V CDR1 and CDR2: LNHDA, SQIVND (reference sequence). This CDR3 is built from 16 residues. The J segment lost 2 bases and the V segment lost 5 bases, leaving 10 bases of the junction unmatched. CDR3 nucleotide sequence: TGTGCCAGTAGTCCAACAGGGGAATCTCTCACAGATACGCAGTATTTT. Amino acids: CASSPTGESLTDTQYF.